This TCR beta chain was recorded in a study of somatic mutations in cytotoxic T cells in rheumatoid arthritis. Findings and limits, study-wide: The top CD8+ clone topped 20% of CD8+ cells in about an eighth of the 65 patients. It was found that CD8+ T-cell clonality in rheumatoid arthritis patients did not differ significantly from that in age-matched healthy controls.

Here immunoSEQ multiplex PCR was the method, and the copy in TCRdb shows in-frame clones only, minus some. The sample carries under 8,000 clones, approximately 92% recorded once. CDR1 and CDR2 from the germline V gene are SGDLS and YYNGEE. The CDR3 spans 14 residues. V was clipped by 6 bases and J by 7 bases; unmatched bases: 9. With respect to this clone: What it binds is unknown.

V and J are TRBV9 and TRBJ1-3, with 8 bases that match TRBD1. Specimen: CD8+ T cells sorted from blood. The TCR sequence derives from a woman aged 70-85 years with rheumatoid arthritis. Written as DNA, the CDR3 is TGTGCCAGCACCGTTTATCCAGGGGGCAACACCATATATTTT. It is translated as CASTVYPGGNTIYF. The complete variable domain, with remaining parts taken from reference TRBV9 and TRBJ1-3, reads DSGVTQTPKHLITATGQRVTLRCSPRSGDLSVYWYQQSLDQGLQFLIQYYNGEERAKGNILERFSAQQFPDLHSELNLSSLELGDSALYFCASTVYPGGNTIYFGEGSWLTVV.